This passage covers 12 T cell receptor beta chains from one sample sequenced in a study of shared clonotypes between healthy human individuals. Sequenced by immunoSEQ multiplex PCR; TCRdb stores in-frame clones only, minus some. The profile shows roughly 500,000 clones, 78% of them singletons. Sequenced sample: PBMCs. The receptors here all came from a woman between 40 and 50 years old in good health. Some clones in this sample may be carry-over from other donors' samples.

The genes are TRBV6-1 and TRBJ2-7; D perhaps matches TRBD2 (5 bases). The germline CDR1 and CDR2 sequences are MNHNS and SASEGT. This CDR3 region has 12 residues. V was trimmed by 6 bases and J by 2 bases, leaving 8 bases between them. Here the CDR3 DNA reads TGTGCCAGCAGGGAGGCCCCCTACGAGCAGTACTTC. It translates to CASREAPYEQYF.

The rearrangement uses TRBV2 and TRBJ2-7, with D unclear. The germline V gene has CDR1 SNHLY and CDR2 FYNNEI. The CDR3 runs to 12 residues. Trimming left V 5 bases short and J 2 bases short, with 7 bases between. The CDR3 here is CASSYAAYEQYF. CDR3 nucleotides: TGTGCCAGCAGTTACGCCGCCTACGAGCAGTACTTC.

This sequence joins TRBV12-2 and TRBJ2-3. TRBV12-2 is listed as a pseudogene. This CDR3 has 17 residues. CDR3 DNA sequence: TGTGCAAGTCGCCCGTACGGGGGCGGGACTAGCACAGATACGCAGTATTTT. Translation gives CASRPYGGGTSTDTQYF.

The J gene is TRBJ1-2, the V gene TRBV2, with TRBD1 identical over 7 bases. J gave up 8 bases and V 5 bases, and 14 bases lay outside the gene matches. The CDR3 has 15 amino acids. Per germline, CDR1 SNHLY and CDR2 FYNNEI. The CDR3 loop reads CASSPRQGFLLGYTF. CDR3 coding DNA: TGTGCCAGCAGTCCACGACAGGGTTTCTTATTGGGCTACACCTTC.

This clone was seen a handful of times. J is TRBJ2-5 and V is TRBV18; the match to TRBD2 covers 7 bases. This CDR3 has 16 amino acids. Germline V gene data show CDR1 as KGHSH and CDR2 as LQKENI. After removal of 2 bases from V and 5 bases from J, the junction contained 11 bases not matched to a gene. The CDR3 nucleotides read TGTGCCAGCTCACCATTTTCCGGCGGGGGAGAGGAGACCCAGTACTTC. Its protein product is CASSPFSGGGEETQYF.

V usage is TRBV18 and J usage is TRBJ2-7; D might be TRBD1 (5 bases). Trimming cost V 2 bases and J 3 bases, with 14 bases left between them. Germline loops: CDR1 KGHSH, CDR2 LQKENI. This CDR3 is 15 amino acids long. The CDR3 DNA is TGTGCCAGCTCACCAGGGGCAGGTTCAATCTACGAGCAGTACTTC. Amino acids: CASSPGAGSIYEQYF. The whole variable domain, filled in from reference TRBV18 and TRBJ2-7, reads NAGVMQNPRHLVRRRGQEARLRCSPMKGHSHVYWYRQLPEEGLKFMVYLQKENIIDESGMPKERFSAEFPKEGPSILRIQQVVRGDSAAYFCASSPGAGSIYEQYFGPGTRLTVT.

The chain carries TRBV6-6 and TRBJ2-1; a weak D match, TRBD1 (5 bases). Germline V CDR1 and CDR2: MNHNY, SVGAGI (reference sequence). The CDR3 has 14 amino acids. V lost 4 bases and J 6 bases, leaving 13 bases between the germline ends. DNA for the CDR3: TGTGCCAGCAGTTTTGTTACCAGGGCCAATGAGCAGTTCTTC. It codes for CASSFVTRANEQFF.

Remarks on this clone: The junction departs from the called germline gene at one end, perhaps through a read error. The chain combines TRBV4-1 with TRBJ1-1; 8 nucleotides match TRBD1. There are 15 residues in the CDR3. Germline-derived CDR1 and CDR2 are MGHRA and YSYEKL. In nucleotides, the CDR3 is TGCGCAAGCAGCCGAGAGGTGACAGGGGACACTGAAGCTTTCTTT. The encoded protein is CASSREVTGDTEAFF.

For this clone: Within the sample, other DNA sequences also encode this same CDR3. The chain links TRBV30 to TRBJ1-1, with TRBD1 as a possible D gene (6 bases). V dropped 4 bases and J dropped 4 bases, with 7 bases sitting between them. Germline V lookup: CDR1 GTSNPN, CDR2 SVGIG (reference sequence). CDR3 size: 11 residues. Here the CDR3 reads CAWIGGTEAFF. The CDR3 DNA follows: TGTGCCTGGATAGGGGGCACTGAAGCTTTCTTT.

This chain links TRBV7-2 with TRBJ1-2; maybe TRBD1 (6 bases). This CDR3 is built from 14 residues. The germline V gene encodes CDR1 SGHTA and CDR2 FQGNSA. The V and J ends lost 1 base and 6 bases respectively, with 12 bases between them. The CDR3, as DNA: TGTGCCAGCAGCTTAGTTGGGGGCATCGATGGCTACACCTTC. Its translation is CASSLVGGIDGYTF.

The rearrangement joins TRBV5-4 to TRBJ2-1, with D possibly matching TRBD2 (5 bases). The ends were cut back, 0 bases at V and 9 bases at J, with 16 bases in the middle. CDR3 length equals 15 residues. The germline V gene has CDR1 SGHNT and CDR2 YYREEE (reference sequence). The CDR3 nucleotides read TGTGCCAGCAGCTTGGATCTGGTCGCAGCGGCTGAGCAGTTCTTC. Its protein product is CASSLDLVAAAEQFF.

This clone was observed a handful of times. Other DNA sequences from this sample encode an identical CDR3 as well. The genes are TRBV20-1 and TRBJ1-5; no firm D call. V gave up 3 bases and J gave up 5 bases, with 5 bases separating them. Looked up from germline, CDR1 is DFQATT and CDR2 is SNEGSKA (reference sequence). The length of the CDR3 is 11 residues. The CDR3 loop is CSASRDQPQHF. As DNA, the CDR3 is TGCAGTGCTAGCCGAGATCAGCCCCAGCATTTT.